The sequence of this T cell receptor beta chain was determined in a study of T cell responses to AZD1222 COVID-19 vaccine. Points from the study as a whole: Regions left unmutated in variants are reportedly the target of nearly half of spike-specific TCRs. Mostly white British, mostly female donors; authors suggested clonal diversity may be underestimated. Just a handful of people given AZD1222 tested seropositive at baseline.

Profiling relied on immunoSEQ multiplex PCR, and the TCRdb table lists in-frame clones only, not all of them. The repertoire consists of about 260,000 clones, with 85% to 95% occurring once and the leading ten covering roughly 0.6%. The J segment lost 9 bases and the V segment lost 3 bases, leaving 9 bases of the junction unmatched. CDR3 size: 15 residues. The V gene's germline CDR1 is MDHEN and CDR2 SYDVKM. About this clone itself: Its target is unknown.

Sample: peripheral blood, taken on day 0 of AZD1222 vaccination. The chain is built from TRBV28 and TRBJ2-1; 9 bases line up with TRBD2. The TCR originated in an adult in good health. CDR3 DNA sequence: TGTGCCAGCAGTTTTAGTCTAGCGGGATTAGTTGAGCAGTTCTTC. This encodes CASSFSLAGLVEQFF.